Shown below are 22 T cell receptor beta chains from a single sample sequenced in a study of radiation and T cells in renal cell carcinoma (dated by TCRdb to the early 2020s). The time point label of this sample denotes: blood 2 weeks post-SBRT. The treatment or condition label, as the study defines it: 15 Gy SBRT to primary tumor, nephrectomy 4 weeks later. The library was made by the immunoSEQ multiplex PCR assay. Held by TCRdb, this immuneACCESS table contains in-frame sequences only and omits some clones. Under half of the omission traces to an unresolved V gene where checked; the cause of the rest is unknown. The table for this sample lists roughly 120,000 clones; approximately 75% of them were counted only once. 1.9% of the sample rests with the top ten. Sample: blood, taken from a patient whose treatment included radiotherapy and nephrectomy. These receptors all stem from a woman aged 55-70 years with renal cell carcinoma.

The chain has TRBV10-3 and TRBJ1-6; D not certain. This CDR3 spans 15 amino acids. The germline V and J ends were trimmed by 2 bases and 0 bases, with 5 bases remaining between them. Germline loops: CDR1 ENHRY, CDR2 SYGVKD. The CDR3 DNA is TGTGCCATCAGTGAGACGAGCTCCTATAATTCACCCCTCCACTTT. Its protein is CAISETSSYNSPLHF.

This chain links TRBV4-2 with TRBJ2-5, with 7 bases fitting TRBD2. The CDR3 sequence is 17 residues long. The J segment lost 2 bases and the V segment lost 0 bases, leaving 9 bases of the junction unmatched. Germline CDR1 reads LGHNA; CDR2 reads YNFKEQ. The CDR3 loop reads CASSQEPGWGGQETQYF. DNA of the CDR3: TGTGCCAGCAGCCAAGAACCAGGGTGGGGAGGGCAAGAGACCCAGTACTTC.

This clone was observed a single time. V and J are TRBV6-1 and TRBJ1-5; D gene unclear. V shed 4 bases and J shed 7 bases, with 11 bases lying between them. Per germline, CDR1 MNHNS and CDR2 SASEGT. CDR3 length equals 13 residues. The CDR3 protein is CASSAGMGQPQHF. CDR3 DNA: TGTGCCAGCAGTGCCGGGATGGGACAGCCCCAGCATTTT.

In this sample, this clone is medium-sized. The chain has TRBV9 and TRBJ2-3, with D maybe TRBD2 (6 bases). Trimming removed 0 bases from V and 5 bases from J, with 16 bases in between. Germline V gene data show CDR1 as SGDLS and CDR2 as YYNGEE. The CDR3 loop spans 16 amino acids. The DNA of the CDR3 is TGTGCCAGCAGCGTAGAGAGCGGGTATCGAGAAGATACGCAGTATTTT. Translating gives CASSVESGYREDTQYF. Variable domain in full (rest from reference TRBV9 and TRBJ2-3): DSGVTQTPKHLITATGQRVTLRCSPRSGDLSVYWYQQSLDQGLQFLIQYYNGEERAKGNILERFSAQQFPDLHSELNLSSLELGDSALYFCASSVESGYREDTQYFGPGTRLTVL.

This clone was counted between two and nine times. The J gene is TRBJ2-3, the V gene TRBV4-3, with TRBD2 matching 8 bases. Trimming cost V 0 bases and J 2 bases; bases outside gene matches: 7. CDR3 length: 17 residues. CDR1 is LGHNA and CDR2 is YSLEER in the germline V gene. The chain's CDR3 is CASSQDSGGGPTDTQYF. CDR3 DNA sequence: TGCGCCAGCAGCCAAGATTCCGGGGGGGGGCCCACAGATACGCAGTATTTT.

The chain joins TRBV6-6 to TRBJ1-5; D remains unclear. V was clipped by 4 bases and J by 6 bases, with 16 bases between them. The germline gives CDR1 MNHNY, CDR2 SVGAGI (reference sequence). The CDR3 is made up of 15 amino acids. The CDR3 nucleotides read TGTGCCAGCAGTTTAAACCCGGACCCCCGTCAGCCCCAGCATTTT. Protein product: CASSLNPDPRQPQHF.

This clone occurred once. The chain employs TRBV4-1 and TRBJ1-5; 7 bases map to TRBD1. CDR1 MGHRA and CDR2 YSYEKL come from the germline V gene. The V and J ends lost 1 base and 6 bases, in that order; junction bases with no gene match: 3. The CDR3 contains 14 residues. The CDR3 protein is CASSQGQGSQPQHF. CDR3 in DNA: TGCGCCAGCAGCCAAGGACAGGGAAGTCAGCCCCAGCATTTT.

Of note for this clone: The identical CDR3 is also encoded by other nucleotide sequences in the sample. This rearrangement joins TRBV6-5 to TRBJ2-7; TRBD2 agrees at 13 bases. Germline values: CDR1 MNHEY, CDR2 SVGAGI. The V segment lost 6 bases and the J segment 7 bases; nucleotides outside the gene matches: 6. CDR3 length equals 14 residues. In DNA form, the CDR3 reads TGTGCCAGCAGGCGACTAGCGGGGGGCTATGAGCAGTACTTC. It specifies CASRRLAGGYEQYF.

The rearrangement joins TRBV14 to TRBJ2-3; no definite D call. Germline CDR1 is SGHDN and CDR2 is FVKESK. Trimming pared 4 bases from V and 4 bases from J, leaving 9 bases between. The CDR3 is made up of 13 amino acids. CDR3 protein: CASSPGGSDTQYF. DNA of the CDR3: TGTGCCAGCAGCCCCGGTGGCTCAGATACGCAGTATTTT.

The gene calls are TRBV27 and TRBJ1-6; 10 nucleotides align to TRBD1. The trim removed 5 bases at V and 7 bases at J, leaving 2 bases unmatched. The germline gives CDR1 MNHEY, CDR2 SMNVEV (reference sequence). This CDR3 spans 14 amino acids. The CDR3 DNA is TGTGCCAGCAGTACGGGACAGGGGAATTCACCCCTCCACTTT. Protein sequence: CASSTGQGNSPLHF.

The chain combines TRBV28 with TRBJ2-7; no clear D gene. V was cut by 6 bases and J by 6 bases, with 21 bases left in between. This CDR3 has 15 amino acids. Looked up from germline, CDR1 is MDHEN and CDR2 is SYDVKM. This CDR3 is CASSPSGVGRPEQYF. The CDR3 nucleotides are TGTGCCAGCAGCCCCTCAGGAGTTGGTCGTCCCGAGCAGTACTTC.

This rearrangement joins TRBV4-1 to TRBJ2-7; possibly TRBD1 or TRBD2 for D (5 bases each). Deletions cut 1 base from V and 5 bases from J, with 18 bases between. The CDR3 sequence is 16 residues long. Germline lookup yields CDR1 MGHRA and CDR2 YSYEKL. The CDR3 region has the DNA TGCGCCAGCAGCCAAGTCTTGACCGGGGCACTCAACGAGCAGTACTTC. Translating it yields CASSQVLTGALNEQYF.

This chain links TRBV27 with TRBJ2-7; tentatively, D is TRBD2 (6 bases). The length of the CDR3 is 14 residues. The germline V gene has CDR1 MNHEY and CDR2 SMNVEV (reference sequence). Trimming pared 3 bases from V and 2 bases from J, leaving 11 bases between. CDR3 loop: CASSFSGGPYEQYF. DNA of the CDR3: TGTGCCAGCAGTTTCTCCGGAGGGCCCTACGAGCAGTACTTC.

This clone was seen once. The V and J genes are TRBV9 and TRBJ1-2, with 10 bases lining up with TRBD1. This CDR3 is built from 14 residues. V trimming: 4 bases; J trimming: 5 bases; junction bases outside the gene matches: 5. Per the germline V gene, CDR1 is SGDLS and CDR2 is YYNGEE. The CDR3 DNA sequence: TGTGCCAGCAGCCGGGACAGGGGCGCATATGGCTACACCTTC. Its translation: CASSRDRGAYGYTF.

The CDR3 reads CASSQGGWGPEAFF. The CDR3 coding sequence is TGTGCCAGCAGCCAGGGGGGTTGGGGGCCTGAAGCTTTCTTT. The chain combines TRBV5-4 with TRBJ1-1; 7 bases are a match to TRBD1. The CDR3 is 14 residues long. Germline V CDR1 and CDR2: SGHNT, YYREEE (reference sequence). J gave up 6 bases and V 4 bases, and 9 bases lay outside the gene matches. Using reference TRBV5-4 and TRBJ1-1 for the parts outside the CDR3, the full variable domain is ETGVTQSPTHLIKTRGQQVTLRCSSQSGHNTVSWYQQALGQGPQFIFQYYREEENGRGNFPPRFSGLQFPNYSSELNVNALELDDSALYLCASSQGGWGPEAFFGQGTRLTVV.

This chain joins TRBV6-1 and TRBJ1-5, with TRBD1 identical over 9 bases. The germline V gene encodes CDR1 MNHNS and CDR2 SASEGT. Trimming removed 4 bases from V and 7 bases from J; junction bases left unmatched: 8. There are 15 residues in the CDR3. CDR3 region: CASSVRTGELQPQHF. Written as DNA, the CDR3 is TGTGCCAGCAGTGTACGGACAGGGGAGCTGCAGCCCCAGCATTTT.

The rearrangement links TRBV19 to TRBJ2-5, with 12 bases aligning to TRBD2. This CDR3 contains 15 residues. Trimming removed 1 base from V and 4 bases from J; junction bases left unmatched: 1. Germline V gene sequence: CDR1 LNHDA, CDR2 SQIVND (reference sequence). CDR3 nucleotides: TGTGCCAGTAGTATAGCACTAGCGGGAGGAGAGACCCAGTACTTC. Its translation: CASSIALAGGETQYF.

The chain employs TRBV15 and TRBJ1-4; unclear D gene. The CDR3 is made up of 14 amino acids. Trimming removed 5 bases at V and 2 bases at J, with 9 bases between. Germline V CDR1 and CDR2: LNHNV, YYDKDF (reference sequence). Here the CDR3 reads CATSESSTNEKLFF. The CDR3 bases are TGTGCCACCAGCGAGTCATCTACTAATGAAAAACTGTTTTTT. The full variable domain, with the rest looked up from reference TRBV15 and TRBJ1-4, is DAMVIQNPRYQVTQFGKPVTLSCSQTLNHNVMYWYQQKSSQAPKLLFHYYDKDFNNEADTPDNFQSRRPNTSFCFLDIRSPGLGDTAMYLCATSESSTNEKLFFGSGTQLSVL.

The CDR3 DNA reads TGCGCCAGCAGCCAAGTGGGGGGGCAAGCTTTCTTT. This codes for CASSQVGGQAFF. This rearrangement joins TRBV4-1 to TRBJ1-1, with D possibly TRBD1 on 6 matching bases. CDR1 is MGHRA, CDR2 YSYEKL, per germline. The V and J ends lost 1 base and 9 bases respectively, with 9 bases between them. This CDR3 is built from 12 residues.

This CDR3 is CASSLISGGKFHEQYF. CDR3 nucleotide sequence: TGTGCCAGCAGTTTAATCTCTGGCGGGAAGTTCCACGAGCAGTACTTC. The chain has TRBV28 and TRBJ2-7; perhaps TRBD2 as D (6 bases). Trimming cost V 2 bases and J 5 bases, with 19 bases left between them. The CDR3 has 16 amino acids. Looked up from germline, CDR1 is MDHEN and CDR2 is SYDVKM.

This chain links TRBV6-1 with TRBJ2-5, with D hard to call. Germline CDR1 MNHNS, CDR2 SASEGT. V was trimmed by 2 bases and J by 3 bases, leaving 16 bases between them. The CDR3 is 16 amino acids. The CDR3 nucleotides are TGTGCCAGCAGTGAATACCGATCGGACGGCGAAGAGACCCAGTACTTC. It translates to CASSEYRSDGEETQYF.

This clone was picked up one time. The J gene is TRBJ2-5, the V gene TRBV2; no clear D. There are 13 residues in the CDR3. CDR1 is SNHLY and CDR2 is FYNNEI in the germline V gene. Trimming took 4 bases from V and 5 from J, leaving 11 bases between them. CDR3 in amino acids: CASSVTLLETQYF. The CDR3 DNA reads as TGTGCCAGCAGTGTTACCCTACTCGAGACCCAGTACTTC.